Listed here is a single T cell receptor beta chain. The data belong to a study of blood T cell repertoires in COVID-19. Background on the study: Acute and convalescent COVID-19 specimens originated in the United States, Italy and Spain. Sources were T cells, B-cell-depleted T cells, or PBMCs; the material itself was cDNA or gDNA.

Original handling: Nucleated cell number was recorded as an estimate derived from reference gene primer amplification. Sequencing was performed with immunoSEQ multiplex PCR; in TCRdb, only in-frame clones are kept and a portion is missing. The V and J calls and clone size come from that table; D and trimming were worked out from the DNA. The sample holds approximately 45,000 clones, about 85% seen once. The V end was cut by 6 bases, the J end by 5 bases, with 13 bases between. The CDR3 is made up of 13 amino acids. V gene TRBV12-3 or TRBV12-4 combines with J gene TRBJ1-1; D perhaps matches TRBD1 (5 bases). The receptor was isolated from a human donor in a cohort sampled during active COVID-19. The sample consisted of peripheral blood. CDR3 sequence (DNA): TGTGCCAGCAGGAGGGGAGGATGGACTGAAGCTTTCTTT. As protein: CASRRGGWTEAFF.